This entry concerns a single TCR beta chain. The antigen is unknown. This sample is part of a study of T cell repertoires in cytomegalovirus infection. Study overall: Indicated by public TCR beta signatures were CMV infection and matching HLA type. Notes on the study in general: Across the ex vivo response, the dominant clonotypes were HLA-C-restricted CMV-specific TCR beta clonotypes. Of the TCR beta families, the public ones yielded a cumulative frequency that identified carriers of CMV plus the relevant HLA.

Each CDR3 protein gets one entry after TCRdb re-called the reads with MiXCR. The sample has roughly 230,000 distinct CDR3 sequences; about 15% are singletons. Deletions cut 3 bases from V and 6 bases from J, with 15 bases between. The CDR3 has 15 residues. The germline V gene has CDR1 MNHNY and CDR2 SVGAGI (reference sequence). The source material was CD8+ T cells from PBMCs. The genes are TRBV6-6 and TRBJ1-5; perhaps TRBD1 as D (6 bases). The clonotype originates from a human donor in good health (CMV status not recorded). Some clones in this sample may be carry-over from other donors' samples. CDR3 sequence (DNA): TGTGCCAGCAGTTATGCAGGGGAATTGGGTCAGCCCCAGCATTTT. It is translated as CASSYAGELGQPQHF.